This T cell receptor beta chain was sequenced during a study of shared clonotypes between healthy human individuals. Using immunoSEQ multiplex PCR, the repertoire was profiled, and TCRdb retains in-frame clones only, with some absent. The sample lists about 1.1 million clones, about 80% occurring once. The CDR3 has 15 amino acids. Germline trimming cut 4 bases from V and 4 bases from J; bases unmatched to any gene: 10. Looked up from germline, CDR1 is KGHSH and CDR2 is LQKENI. The sequence derives from a young man in good health. Some clones in this sample may be carry-over from other donors' samples. The sequenced sample was memory CD4+ T cells from PBMCs. Subset noted: CD45RA-negative fraction. The chain uses TRBV18 and TRBJ2-7; 7 nucleotides line up with TRBD2. The CDR3 coding sequence is TGTGCCAGCTCACTATCTGGACTAGGGGCGTACGAGCAGTACTTC. It specifies CASSLSGLGAYEQYF.